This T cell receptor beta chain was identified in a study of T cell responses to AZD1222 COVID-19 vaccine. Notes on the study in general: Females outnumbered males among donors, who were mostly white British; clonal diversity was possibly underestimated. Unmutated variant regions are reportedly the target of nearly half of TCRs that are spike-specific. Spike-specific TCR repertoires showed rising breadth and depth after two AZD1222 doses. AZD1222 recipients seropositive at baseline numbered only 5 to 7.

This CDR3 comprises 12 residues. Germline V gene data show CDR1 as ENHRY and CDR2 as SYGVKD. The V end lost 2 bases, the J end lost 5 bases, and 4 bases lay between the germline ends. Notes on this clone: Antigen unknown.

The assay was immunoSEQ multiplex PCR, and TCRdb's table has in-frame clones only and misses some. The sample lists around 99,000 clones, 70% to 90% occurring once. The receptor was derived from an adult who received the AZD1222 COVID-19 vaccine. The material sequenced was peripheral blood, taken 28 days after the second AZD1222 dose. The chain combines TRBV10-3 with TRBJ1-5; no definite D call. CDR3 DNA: TGTGCCATCAGTGAGCCGGATCAGCCCCAGCATTTT. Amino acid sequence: CAISEPDQPQHF.